A single TCR beta chain is shown here with its context. Some clones are missing from TCRdb's copy, which holds only in-frame ones; the method was immunoSEQ multiplex PCR. The data show approximately 270,000 clones, 85% to 90% seen once. Per the germline V gene, CDR1 is MDHEN and CDR2 is SYDVKM. Germline trimming cut 6 bases from V and 5 bases from J; bases unmatched to any gene: 8. The CDR3 runs 14 residues. This specimen comes from a study of blood T cell repertoires in COVID-19. This TCR was sampled from a man aged 25 to 45 with acute or convalescent COVID-19. The V and J genes are TRBV28 and TRBJ2-5, with 8 bases identical to TRBD2. Input material: peripheral blood. The CDR3 reads CASSPPSGGETQYF. DNA for the CDR3: TGTGCCAGCAGCCCGCCGAGCGGGGGTGAGACCCAGTACTTC.